Sequencing of this T cell receptor (beta chain) was carried out in a study of T-cell memory formation after mild COVID-19. V trimming: 4 bases; J trimming: 5 bases; junction bases outside the gene matches: 5. Germline CDR1 SGHNT, CDR2 YYREEE (reference sequence). This CDR3 is 14 amino acids long. MiXCR, run by TCRdb on the 5' RACE reads, gives a single entry per CDR3 protein. Here the sample spans around 300,000 distinct CDR3 sequences, approximately 13% being singletons. Sequenced sample: PBMCs or a T cell subset sorted from them (not recorded which). The clonotype was recovered from a man younger than 35 who had mild COVID-19 (a few samples of this study predate the infection). Cell type and time point are not known. The chain is built from TRBV5-4 and TRBJ2-1; 8 bases are a match to TRBD2. CDR3 DNA sequence: TGTGCCAGCAGCCCCGGGGGGGCAGACAATGAGCAGTTCTTC. This codes for CASSPGGADNEQFF.